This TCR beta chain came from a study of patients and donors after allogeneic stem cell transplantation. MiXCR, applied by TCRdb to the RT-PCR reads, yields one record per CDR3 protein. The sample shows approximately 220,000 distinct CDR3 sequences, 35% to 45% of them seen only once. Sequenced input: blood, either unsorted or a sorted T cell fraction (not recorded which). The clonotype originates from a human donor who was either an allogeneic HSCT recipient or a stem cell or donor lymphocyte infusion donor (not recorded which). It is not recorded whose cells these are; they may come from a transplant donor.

As DNA, the CDR3 is TGTGCCATCAGTGCGAACCAGAACACTGAAGCTTTCTTT. Translated, it gives CAISANQNTEAFF. This chain links TRBV10-3 with TRBJ1-1; D not certain. CDR3 size: 13 residues. CDR1 is ENHRY and CDR2 is SYGVKD in the germline V gene. V was clipped by 4 bases and J by 1 base, with 7 bases between them.